The clone carrying this T cell receptor beta chain was seen more than once but under ten times. MiXCR, applied by TCRdb to the 5' RACE reads, yields one record per CDR3 protein. The sample contains 410,000 or so distinct CDR3 sequences, under 20% of which appear only once. The V and J ends lost 0 bases and 11 bases respectively, with 19 bases between them. This CDR3 is 15 amino acids long. The germline V gene has CDR1 MGHRA and CDR2 YSYEKL. This entry is derived from a study of identical twins. The sequenced material came from naive T cells sorted from blood. V and J are TRBV4-1 and TRBJ1-1; tentative D call: TRBD1 (5 bases). The receptor's source is a middle-aged man in good health. CDR3 sequence: CASSQDRDFAREAFF. In DNA, the CDR3 is TGCGCCAGCAGCCAAGATCGGGACTTCGCTCGGGAGGCTTTCTTT.